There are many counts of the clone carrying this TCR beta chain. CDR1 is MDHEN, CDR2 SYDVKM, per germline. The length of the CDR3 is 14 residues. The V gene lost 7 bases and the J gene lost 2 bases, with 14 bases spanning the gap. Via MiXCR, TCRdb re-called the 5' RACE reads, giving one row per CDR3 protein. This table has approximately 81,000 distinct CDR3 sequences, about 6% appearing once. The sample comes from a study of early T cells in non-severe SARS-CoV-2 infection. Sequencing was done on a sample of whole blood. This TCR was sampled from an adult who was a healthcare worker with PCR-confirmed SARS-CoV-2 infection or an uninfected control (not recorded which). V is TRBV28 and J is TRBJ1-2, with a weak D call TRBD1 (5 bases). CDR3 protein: CASNSRDWNYGYTF. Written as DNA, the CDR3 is TGTGCCAGCAATTCCCGGGACTGGAACTATGGCTACACCTTC.